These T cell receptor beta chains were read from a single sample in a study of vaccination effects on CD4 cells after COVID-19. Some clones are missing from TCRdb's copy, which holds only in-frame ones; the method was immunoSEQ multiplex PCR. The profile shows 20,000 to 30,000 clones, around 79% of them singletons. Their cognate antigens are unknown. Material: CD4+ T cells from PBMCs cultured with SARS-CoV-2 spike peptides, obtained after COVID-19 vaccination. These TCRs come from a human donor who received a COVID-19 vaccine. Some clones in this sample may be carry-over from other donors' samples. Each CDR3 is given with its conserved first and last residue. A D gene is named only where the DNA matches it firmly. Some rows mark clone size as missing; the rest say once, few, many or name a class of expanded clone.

CASSVDRLGNTIYF,TGCGCCAGCAGCGTCGACAGGTTGGGAAACACCATATATTTT,NA,NA,TRBV5-1,TRBJ1-3,14
CASSIGTANYGYTF,TGTGCCAGCAGTATTGGGACAGCTAACTATGGCTACACCTTC,NA,TRBD1,TRBV6-6,TRBJ1-2,14
CASSRAGTGGNYGYTF,TGCGCCAGCAGCCGGGCGGGGACAGGGGGGAACTATGGCTACACCTTC,NA,TRBD1,TRBV5-1,TRBJ1-2,16
CASSLGQFNEQFF,TGTGCCAGCAGCTTAGGACAGTTCAATGAGCAGTTCTTC,NA,NA,TRBV7-3,TRBJ2-1,13
CASSQDSYEQYF,TGCGCCAGCAGCCAAGACAGCTACGAGCAGTACTTC,NA,NA,TRBV5-1,TRBJ2-7,12
CATSDLAAGGLETQYF,TGTGCCACCAGTGATTTAGCAGCGGGGGGGCTGGAGACCCAGTACTTC,NA,TRBD2,TRBV24-1,TRBJ2-5,16
CATSTGTGAYNEQFF,TGTGCCACCAGCACCGGGACAGGGGCATACAATGAGCAGTTCTTC,NA,TRBD1,TRBV24-1,TRBJ2-1,15
CASRNSGNTIYF,TGTGCCAGCAGAAACTCTGGAAACACCATATATTTT,NA,NA,TRBV3-1/TRBV3-2,TRBJ1-3,12
CASGLVEGQGNQPQHF,TGTGCTAGTGGTTTGGTAGAGGGACAGGGCAATCAGCCCCAGCATTTT,NA,TRBD1,TRBV12-5,TRBJ1-5,16
CAGSQRTGGNTEAFF,TGCGCCGGCAGCCAAAGGACAGGGGGGAACACTGAAGCTTTCTTT,NA,TRBD1,TRBV5-1,TRBJ1-1,15
CASSITGGVQPQHF,TGTGCCAGCAGTATTACAGGGGGCGTTCAGCCCCAGCATTTT,NA,TRBD1,TRBV28,TRBJ1-5,14
CASSLVSGLADTQYF,TGCGCCAGCAGCTTGGTTAGCGGGTTGGCAGATACGCAGTATTTT,NA,TRBD2,TRBV5-1,TRBJ2-3,15
CASSSFVRDTQYF,TGCGCCAGCAGTTCGTTTGTGAGAGATACGCAGTATTTT,NA,NA,TRBV10-1,TRBJ2-3,13
CASSSDIRTEAFF,TGTGCCAGCAGCTCCGACATAAGAACTGAAGCTTTCTTT,NA,NA,TRBV3-1/TRBV3-2,TRBJ1-1,13
CASSQDSLRSSGYTF,TGTGCCAGCAGCCAAGATAGCCTTAGGTCTAGTGGCTACACCTTC,NA,NA,TRBV14,TRBJ1-2,15
CATSPLIAAETQYF,TGTGCCACCAGCCCTCTCATAGCAGCGGAGACCCAGTACTTC,NA,NA,TRBV15,TRBJ2-5,14
CSVVDGGAIEQFF,TGCAGCGTTGTAGACGGGGGGGCCATTGAGCAGTTCTTC,once,TRBD2,TRBV29-1,TRBJ2-1,13
CASSLAETYNEQFF,TGTGCCAGCAGCTTAGCGGAGACCTACAATGAGCAGTTCTTC,few,NA,TRBV7-8,TRBJ2-1,14
CASSRSENTEAFF,TGTGCCAGCTCACGATCAGAAAACACTGAAGCTTTCTTT,NA,NA,TRBV18,TRBJ1-1,13
CASSKTGWAHF,TGTGCCAGCAGCAAGACAGGGTGGGCCCACTTC,once,TRBD1,TRBV11-2,TRBJ1-2,11
CASSMARAGTEAFF,TGTGCCAGTAGTATGGCCCGGGCCGGCACTGAAGCTTTCTTT,NA,NA,TRBV19,TRBJ1-1,14
CSVEFHRDSTEAFF,TGCAGCGTTGAGTTCCATCGGGATTCGACTGAAGCTTTCTTT,NA,NA,TRBV29-1,TRBJ1-1,14
CATSDPRGRTYNEQFF,TGTGCCACCAGTGACCCCAGGGGGCGAACCTACAATGAGCAGTTCTTC,NA,TRBD1,TRBV24-1,TRBJ2-1,16
CASSGGQGVDIQYF,TGTGCCAGCAGTGGGGGGCAAGGGGTGGACATTCAGTACTTC,NA,NA,TRBV13,TRBJ2-4,14
CASTGVGYTF,TGCGCCAGCACCGGGGTAGGCTACACCTTC,NA,NA,TRBV4-2,TRBJ1-2,10
CASSFDPSGANVLTF,TGTGCCAGCAGCTTTGACCCCAGCGGGGCCAACGTCCTGACTTTC,NA,NA,TRBV6-2/TRBV6-3,TRBJ2-6,15